This is a list of T cell receptor beta chains from one sample in a study of blood T cells in healthy people across ages. MiXCR was run by TCRdb on the 5' RACE reads, yielding one entry per CDR3 protein. This sample carries 1.5 million to 2 million distinct CDR3 sequences, roughly 52% of them seen once, and the ten largest clones take less than 2.5%. The sample consisted of blood. These receptors came from a woman aged 40-49 years in good health. Each CDR3 is given with its conserved first and last residue. A D gene is named only where the DNA matches it firmly. Some rows mark clone size as missing; the rest say once, few, many or name a class of expanded clone.

CDR3 protein: CSAHGGLAGATDTQYF
CDR3 DNA: TGCAGTGCTCACGGCGGACTAGCGGGGGCTACAGATACGCAGTATTTT
J gene: TRBJ2-3
V gene: TRBV20-1
clone size: NA
D gene: TRBD2

CDR3 protein: CASSYGPTSYEQYF
CDR3 DNA: TGTGCCAGCAGCTATGGACCGACCTCCTACGAGCAGTACTTC
J gene: TRBJ2-7
V gene: TRBV5-6
clone size: few
D gene: NA

CDR3 protein: CASSTSGGFGYTF
CDR3 DNA: TGTGCCAGCAGCACATCGGGAGGATTTGGCTACACCTTC
J gene: TRBJ1-2
V gene: TRBV7-2
clone size: NA
D gene: NA

CDR3 protein: CASSPQGGAFGRETQYF
CDR3 DNA: TGTGCCAGCAGTCCTCAGGGGGGGGCTTTCGGACGAGAGACCCAGTACTTC
J gene: TRBJ2-5
V gene: TRBV12-3/TRBV12-4
clone size: few
D gene: NA

CDR3 protein: CAGSLMGPPPDTQYF
CDR3 DNA: TGTGCCGGCAGTTTAATGGGACCCCCACCGGATACGCAGTATTTT
J gene: TRBJ2-3
V gene: TRBV28
clone size: NA
D gene: NA

CDR3 protein: CASSLDMGRDEQFF
CDR3 DNA: TGTGCCAGCAGCTTAGATATGGGCCGGGATGAGCAGTTCTTC
J gene: TRBJ2-1
V gene: TRBV7-2
clone size: NA
D gene: NA

CDR3 protein: CASSQGRRSGAKETQYF
CDR3 DNA: TGTGCCAGCAGCCAAGGGAGAAGGAGCGGGGCAAAAGAGACCCAGTACTTC
J gene: TRBJ2-5
V gene: TRBV4-2
clone size: NA
D gene: TRBD2

CDR3 protein: CASSVESSQPHDTQYF
CDR3 DNA: TGTGCCAGCAGCGTAGAGTCCTCCCAGCCACATGATACGCAGTATTTT
J gene: TRBJ2-3
V gene: TRBV9
clone size: few
D gene: NA

CDR3 protein: CAIKTSESTDTQYF
CDR3 DNA: TGTGCCATCAAGACTAGCGAAAGCACAGATACGCAGTATTTT
J gene: TRBJ2-3
V gene: TRBV10-3
clone size: NA
D gene: TRBD2

CDR3 protein: CASRAGGFNYGYTF
CDR3 DNA: TGTGCCAGCAGAGCTGGGGGCTTTAACTATGGCTACACCTTC
J gene: TRBJ1-2
V gene: TRBV6-2/TRBV6-3
clone size: few
D gene: NA

CDR3 protein: CASSIRPGADTQYF
CDR3 DNA: TGTGCCAGCAGCATTCGTCCCGGAGCAGATACGCAGTATTTT
J gene: TRBJ2-3
V gene: TRBV21-1
clone size: few
D gene: NA

CDR3 protein: CASSVGSGAIYGYTF
CDR3 DNA: TGTGCCAGCAGCGTAGGCTCCGGGGCGATCTATGGCTACACCTTC
J gene: TRBJ1-2
V gene: TRBV9
clone size: NA
D gene: NA

CDR3 protein: CASRYSTAGNEQFF
CDR3 DNA: TGTGCCAGCAGGTACTCGACAGCGGGCAATGAGCAGTTCTTC
J gene: TRBJ2-1
V gene: TRBV6-5
clone size: NA
D gene: NA

CDR3 protein: CAISDHSSGGLSYTDTQYF
CDR3 DNA: TGTGCCATCAGTGACCATTCTAGCGGGGGCCTCTCCTACACAGATACGCAGTATTTT
J gene: TRBJ2-3
V gene: TRBV10-3
clone size: NA
D gene: TRBD2

CDR3 protein: CSARDFGRVHSNQPQHF
CDR3 DNA: TGCAGTGCTAGAGATTTCGGGAGGGTCCATAGCAATCAGCCCCAGCATTTT
J gene: TRBJ1-5
V gene: TRBV20-1
clone size: NA
D gene: NA

CDR3 protein: CASSQDRQGDYEQYF
CDR3 DNA: TGCGCCAGCAGCCAAGATAGGCAGGGAGATTACGAGCAGTACTTC
J gene: TRBJ2-7
V gene: TRBV4-3
clone size: few
D gene: NA

CDR3 protein: CASSQGAGGDSYEQYF
CDR3 DNA: TGCGCCAGCAGCCAAGGGGCCGGGGGCGATTCCTACGAGCAGTACTTC
J gene: TRBJ2-7
V gene: TRBV4-3
clone size: few
D gene: NA

CDR3 protein: CAIGLRGYEQYF
CDR3 DNA: TGTGCCATCGGGCTGCGGGGGTACGAGCAGTACTTC
J gene: TRBJ2-7
V gene: TRBV10-3
clone size: few
D gene: TRBD2

CDR3 protein: CSVGEVLNTEAFF
CDR3 DNA: TGCAGCGTTGGGGAAGTTCTCAACACTGAAGCTTTCTTT
J gene: TRBJ1-1
V gene: TRBV29-1
clone size: NA
D gene: NA

CDR3 protein: CASSDPTVDEETQYF
CDR3 DNA: TGTGCCAGCAGTGACCCGACAGTTGATGAAGAGACCCAGTACTTC
J gene: TRBJ2-5
V gene: TRBV25-1
clone size: many
D gene: NA

CDR3 protein: CASSPGLQGEQFF
CDR3 DNA: TGTGCCAGCAGTCCCGGACTCCAAGGGGAGCAGTTCTTC
J gene: TRBJ2-1
V gene: TRBV7-3
clone size: once
D gene: NA

CDR3 protein: CSVWGGKTQYF
CDR3 DNA: TGCAGCGTGTGGGGAGGGAAGACCCAGTACTTC
J gene: TRBJ2-5
V gene: TRBV29-1
clone size: few
D gene: TRBD2

CDR3 protein: CASSQGLGQFF
CDR3 DNA: TGTGCCAGCAGCCAAGGGTTGGGGCAGTTCTTC
J gene: TRBJ2-1
V gene: TRBV3-1
clone size: once
D gene: NA

CDR3 protein: CASRMDRGRFGELFF
CDR3 DNA: TGTGCCAGCAGGATGGACAGGGGGCGCTTCGGGGAGCTGTTTTTT
J gene: TRBJ2-2
V gene: TRBV6-2/TRBV6-3
clone size: NA
D gene: TRBD1

CDR3 protein: CASSVGSGAQETQYF
CDR3 DNA: TGTGCCAGCAGCGTGGGCTCGGGGGCCCAAGAGACCCAGTACTTC
J gene: TRBJ2-5
V gene: TRBV9
clone size: NA
D gene: NA

CDR3 protein: CASSVSQSYNEQFF
CDR3 DNA: TGTGCCAGCAGCGTATCACAGTCCTACAATGAGCAGTTCTTC
J gene: TRBJ2-1
V gene: TRBV9
clone size: few
D gene: NA

CDR3 protein: CASSQEWRETGATYEQYF
CDR3 DNA: TGTGCCAGCAGCCAAGAATGGAGAGAGACAGGGGCCACCTACGAGCAGTACTTC
J gene: TRBJ2-7
V gene: TRBV14
clone size: NA
D gene: TRBD1

CDR3 protein: CSARVQIRDQPQHF
CDR3 DNA: TGCAGTGCTAGAGTCCAGATCCGAGATCAGCCCCAGCATTTT
J gene: TRBJ1-5
V gene: TRBV20-1
clone size: NA
D gene: NA

CDR3 protein: CASSLAWDGGGEQYF
CDR3 DNA: TGTGCCAGCAGCTTAGCATGGGATGGGGGAGGCGAGCAGTACTTC
J gene: TRBJ2-7
V gene: TRBV7-9
clone size: few
D gene: NA

CDR3 protein: CASSQPDRGSLGETQYF
CDR3 DNA: TGTGCCAGCAGCCAGCCGGACAGGGGCTCCCTAGGAGAGACCCAGTACTTC
J gene: TRBJ2-5
V gene: TRBV5-6
clone size: NA
D gene: TRBD1

CDR3 protein: CASSFGGAAGFEQFF
CDR3 DNA: TGTGCCAGCAGTTTTGGAGGGGCTGCGGGTTTTGAGCAGTTCTTC
J gene: TRBJ2-1
V gene: TRBV28
clone size: NA
D gene: NA

CDR3 protein: CASSYRRGGNQPQHF
CDR3 DNA: TGTGCCAGCAGTTACCGCCGCGGTGGCAATCAGCCCCAGCATTTT
J gene: TRBJ1-5
V gene: TRBV6-5
clone size: NA
D gene: NA

CDR3 protein: CASAGPGGNTQCF
CDR3 DNA: TGTGCCAGCGCGGGGCCCGGTGGGAATACGCAGTGTTTT
J gene: TRBJ2-3
V gene: TRBV7-2
clone size: NA
D gene: NA

CDR3 protein: CASSVGAYEQYF
CDR3 DNA: TGTGCCAGCAGTGTGGGGGCGTACGAGCAGTACTTC
J gene: TRBJ2-7
V gene: TRBV28
clone size: NA
D gene: NA

CDR3 protein: CASSLRWSGANVLTF
CDR3 DNA: TGTGCCAGCAGCTTGAGGTGGAGTGGGGCCAACGTCCTGACTTTC
J gene: TRBJ2-6
V gene: TRBV5-6
clone size: NA
D gene: NA

CDR3 protein: CSARRAGGTQETQYF
CDR3 DNA: TGCAGTGCTAGAAGAGCGGGGGGGACCCAAGAGACCCAGTACTTC
J gene: TRBJ2-5
V gene: TRBV20-1
clone size: few
D gene: TRBD2

CDR3 protein: CASSLVDPNYGYTF
CDR3 DNA: TGTGCCAGCAGCTTAGTTGACCCCAACTATGGCTACACCTTC
J gene: TRBJ1-2
V gene: TRBV7-8
clone size: few
D gene: NA

CDR3 protein: CASRFGDTQYF
CDR3 DNA: TGTGCCAGCCGATTCGGAGATACGCAGTATTTT
J gene: TRBJ2-3
V gene: TRBV6-5
clone size: NA
D gene: NA

CDR3 protein: CASSSSLAGGPWETQYF
CDR3 DNA: TGTGCCAGCAGCTCCTCACTAGCGGGGGGGCCCTGGGAGACCCAGTACTTC
J gene: TRBJ2-5
V gene: TRBV7-2
clone size: NA
D gene: TRBD2

CDR3 protein: CAGSYSTERGDEQYF
CDR3 DNA: TGTGCCGGCAGTTACTCGACGGAACGCGGCGACGAGCAGTACTTC
J gene: TRBJ2-7
V gene: TRBV6-2/TRBV6-3
clone size: NA
D gene: NA

CDR3 protein: CASQDGNGYTF
CDR3 DNA: TGTGCCAGCCAGGACGGAAATGGCTACACCTTC
J gene: TRBJ1-2
V gene: TRBV6-5
clone size: few
D gene: NA

CDR3 protein: CASSLADVGSEQYF
CDR3 DNA: TGTGCCAGCAGCTTGGCCGATGTTGGGAGCGAGCAGTACTTC
J gene: TRBJ2-7
V gene: TRBV5-6
clone size: NA
D gene: NA

CDR3 protein: CSARALNYNEQFF
CDR3 DNA: TGCAGTGCTAGGGCCCTCAACTACAATGAGCAGTTCTTC
J gene: TRBJ2-1
V gene: TRBV20-1
clone size: NA
D gene: NA